This T cell receptor (beta chain) was profiled in a study of blood T cell repertoires in COVID-19. Original processing notes: Amplification with reference gene primers provided the estimates of nucleated cell counts. Produced via immunoSEQ multiplex PCR; TCRdb's table is partial and in-frame only. V and J calls and clone size are given by that table; D and trimming were obtained from the DNA. The repertoire holds around 330,000 clones, with about 91% as singletons. Living in 25 or so US areas, the participants were between 18 and 89 years of age. Participant reports of clinical history set cohort assignment. For recovered donors of Cohort 3, there were two negative PCRs, clearance, or symptom resolution. This receptor was taken from a woman aged 18-29 years who had recovered from COVID-19. Sequencing input: PBMCs or T cells enriched from blood (not recorded which).

The CDR3 spells CASSFRGFYGYTF. The DNA for the CDR3 is TGTGCCAGCAGTTTTCGGGGGTTCTATGGCTACACCTTC. This chain connects TRBV28 to TRBJ1-2; possible D gene TRBD1, 5 bases. CDR1 and CDR2 (germline): MDHEN, SYDVKM. V dropped 3 bases and J dropped 4 bases, with 9 bases sitting between them. This CDR3 has 13 amino acids.